This TCR beta chain was found in a study of PD-L1 blockade in urothelial cancer. Study-wide background: Starting at some point between 2013 and 2014, patients were given atezolizumab (1,200 mg intravenously every 3 weeks).

Germline V gene lookup returns CDR1 MNHEY and CDR2 SVGAGI. The CDR3 spans 14 residues. Trimming stripped 6 bases from V and 5 bases from J, with 17 bases between. This clone was counted at least ten times. Generated by immunoSEQ multiplex PCR, the TCRdb table keeps only in-frame clones and is missing some. Here the sample spans about 52,000 clones, roughly four fifths being singletons. Time point defined: pretreatment peripheral blood. The sequence came from a man between 65 and 85 years old with urothelial cancer. The sample here was PBMCs, taken around atezolizumab (anti-PD-L1) treatment. The J gene is TRBJ2-7, the V gene TRBV6-5, with D perhaps matching TRBD2 (6 bases). DNA of the CDR3: TGTGCCAGCAGGCCCGTTGCGGGGTCTAACGAGCAGTACTTC. Translation: CASRPVAGSNEQYF.